Listed below are T cell receptor beta chains from one sample, sequenced in a study of spatial heterogeneity in lung cancer. A single record per CDR3 protein comes from TCRdb applying MiXCR to the 5' RACE reads. The sample lists some 87,000 distinct CDR3 sequences; roughly 10% were seen once. The material sequenced was PBMCs, taken at surgery. The receptors shown here come from a male donor with early-stage non-small cell lung cancer. The CDR3 runs from the conserved cysteine through the conserved F or W. The order of the fields is V gene, J gene, D gene, clone size, CDR3 protein, CDR3 DNA. A D gene is named only where the DNA matches it firmly. The size field is filled for only some rows; it gives once, few, many or a size class.

v_call: TRBV28; j_call: TRBJ1-2; d_call: .; clone_size: few; cdr3_aa: CASSFGSYGYTF; cdr3_nt: TGTGCCAGCAGTTTCGGGAGCTATGGCTACACCTTC
v_call: TRBV7-9; j_call: TRBJ2-7; d_call: .; clone_size: .; cdr3_aa: CASSLAASYEQYF; cdr3_nt: TGTGCCAGCAGCTTAGCGGCCTCCTACGAGCAGTACTTC
v_call: TRBV6-2/TRBV6-3; j_call: TRBJ2-7; d_call: TRBD1; clone_size: few; cdr3_aa: CASRPGTGGFAYEQYF; cdr3_nt: TGTGCCAGCAGACCTGGGACAGGGGGCTTCGCCTACGAGCAGTACTTC
v_call: TRBV7-9; j_call: TRBJ2-2; d_call: .; clone_size: many; cdr3_aa: CASSLPTANTGELFF; cdr3_nt: TGTGCCAGCAGCTTGCCGACCGCTAACACCGGGGAGCTGTTTTTT
v_call: TRBV14; j_call: TRBJ2-7; d_call: .; clone_size: many; cdr3_aa: CASSQNIGHASEQYF; cdr3_nt: TGTGCCAGCAGCCAAAATATCGGACACGCCTCCGAGCAGTACTTC
v_call: TRBV9; j_call: TRBJ2-3; d_call: TRBD2; clone_size: few; cdr3_aa: CASSASSGSSTDTQYF; cdr3_nt: TGTGCCAGCAGCGCGTCTAGCGGCTCTAGCACAGATACGCAGTATTTT
v_call: TRBV30; j_call: TRBJ2-1; d_call: .; clone_size: many; cdr3_aa: CAWSIRVEQFF; cdr3_nt: TGTGCCTGGAGTATTAGGGTCGAGCAGTTCTTC
v_call: TRBV28; j_call: TRBJ2-1; d_call: TRBD2; clone_size: .; cdr3_aa: CASRELAGGKIEQFF; cdr3_nt: TGTGCCAGCAGGGAACTAGCGGGAGGGAAAATCGAGCAGTTCTTC
v_call: TRBV29-1; j_call: TRBJ2-7; d_call: .; clone_size: few; cdr3_aa: CSVSYRGGTYEQYF; cdr3_nt: TGCAGCGTGTCCTACAGGGGGGGGACTTACGAGCAGTACTTC
v_call: TRBV20-1; j_call: TRBJ2-3; d_call: .; clone_size: many; cdr3_aa: CSALRTVDTDTQYF; cdr3_nt: TGCAGTGCTCTTAGGACAGTTGACACAGATACGCAGTATTTT
v_call: TRBV19; j_call: TRBJ2-7; d_call: .; clone_size: .; cdr3_aa: CASSIDLEEGPYEQYF; cdr3_nt: TGTGCCAGTAGTATTGACCTTGAGGAGGGCCCATACGAGCAGTACTTC
v_call: TRBV28; j_call: TRBJ2-7; d_call: .; clone_size: few; cdr3_aa: CASREASYEQYF; cdr3_nt: TGTGCCAGCCGCGAGGCCTCCTACGAGCAGTACTTC
v_call: TRBV5-4; j_call: TRBJ1-2; d_call: .; clone_size: .; cdr3_aa: CASSLEGNYGYTF; cdr3_nt: TGTGCCAGCAGCTTGGAGGGGAACTATGGCTACACCTTC
v_call: TRBV7-2; j_call: TRBJ1-6; d_call: TRBD1; clone_size: many; cdr3_aa: CASSSQGDNSPLHF; cdr3_nt: TGTGCCAGCAGCTCACAGGGGGACAATTCACCCCTCCACTTT
v_call: TRBV20-1; j_call: TRBJ2-7; d_call: TRBD1; clone_size: .; cdr3_aa: CSAQSTGGINEQYF; cdr3_nt: TGCAGTGCGCAAAGCACAGGGGGTATCAACGAGCAGTACTTC
v_call: TRBV7-2; j_call: TRBJ2-6; d_call: .; clone_size: few; cdr3_aa: CASSLASSGANVLTF; cdr3_nt: TGTGCCAGCAGCTTAGCCAGCTCTGGGGCCAACGTCCTGACTTTC
v_call: TRBV6-1; j_call: TRBJ2-1; d_call: TRBD2; clone_size: few; cdr3_aa: CASSGIGRGNEQFF; cdr3_nt: TGTGCCAGCAGTGGGATCGGGAGGGGGAATGAGCAGTTCTTC
v_call: TRBV9; j_call: TRBJ2-3; d_call: TRBD2; clone_size: few; cdr3_aa: CASSAAAGGLADTQYF; cdr3_nt: TGTGCCAGCAGCGCCGCAGCGGGAGGACTTGCAGATACGCAGTATTTT
v_call: TRBV5-1; j_call: TRBJ2-6; d_call: .; clone_size: many; cdr3_aa: CASSLVKLSGANVLTF; cdr3_nt: TGCGCCAGCAGCTTGGTGAAACTCTCTGGGGCCAACGTCCTGACTTTC
v_call: TRBV2; j_call: TRBJ2-7; d_call: .; clone_size: many; cdr3_aa: CASSEGVNYEQYF; cdr3_nt: TGTGCCAGCAGTGAAGGCGTCAACTACGAGCAGTACTTC
v_call: TRBV6-2/TRBV6-3; j_call: TRBJ2-3; d_call: TRBD2; clone_size: many; cdr3_aa: CASRTSGVDTQYF; cdr3_nt: TGTGCCAGCAGAACTAGCGGGGTAGATACGCAGTATTTT
v_call: TRBV2; j_call: TRBJ2-1; d_call: TRBD1; clone_size: .; cdr3_aa: CASKGRTGQGYNEQFF; cdr3_nt: TGTGCCAGCAAGGGCCGCACGGGACAGGGGTACAATGAGCAGTTCTTC
v_call: TRBV6-2/TRBV6-3; j_call: TRBJ2-1; d_call: TRBD2; clone_size: .; cdr3_aa: CASTGGGKGDEQFF; cdr3_nt: TGTGCCAGCACAGGCGGGGGAAAAGGGGATGAGCAGTTCTTC
v_call: TRBV7-2; j_call: TRBJ2-2; d_call: .; clone_size: many; cdr3_aa: CASTLDWNTGELFF; cdr3_nt: TGTGCCAGCACCCTCGACTGGAACACCGGGGAGCTGTTTTTT
v_call: TRBV11-2; j_call: TRBJ2-7; d_call: TRBD1; clone_size: few; cdr3_aa: CASSFRGGTGDAEQYF; cdr3_nt: TGTGCCAGCAGCTTCCGAGGCGGGACAGGGGATGCCGAGCAGTACTTC
v_call: TRBV20-1; j_call: TRBJ2-2; d_call: TRBD2; clone_size: many; cdr3_aa: CSASRTSGALGELFF; cdr3_nt: TGCAGTGCTAGTCGGACTAGCGGGGCCCTTGGGGAGCTGTTTTTT
v_call: TRBV5-1; j_call: TRBJ2-1; d_call: .; clone_size: .; cdr3_aa: CASSKRLHNEQFF; cdr3_nt: TGCGCCAGCAGCAAACGGCTGCACAATGAGCAGTTCTTC
v_call: TRBV5-6; j_call: TRBJ2-7; d_call: .; clone_size: many; cdr3_aa: CASTRNGEQYF; cdr3_nt: TGTGCCAGCACGAGAAATGGGGAGCAGTACTTC
v_call: TRBV29-1; j_call: TRBJ2-1; d_call: .; clone_size: few; cdr3_aa: CSADLKSYNEQFF; cdr3_nt: TGCAGCGCCGACTTAAAGTCCTACAATGAGCAGTTCTTC
v_call: TRBV18; j_call: TRBJ1-1; d_call: .; clone_size: .; cdr3_aa: CASSPGSSGEAFF; cdr3_nt: TGTGCCAGCTCACCCGGGTCTTCCGGTGAAGCTTTCTTT
v_call: TRBV20-1; j_call: TRBJ2-7; d_call: TRBD2; clone_size: .; cdr3_aa: CSARTSGLYEQYF; cdr3_nt: TGCAGTGCTAGGACTAGCGGGCTATACGAGCAGTACTTC
v_call: TRBV5-4; j_call: TRBJ2-3; d_call: .; clone_size: .; cdr3_aa: CASSPFGRRSTDTQYF; cdr3_nt: TGTGCCAGCAGCCCCTTCGGGCGGAGAAGCACAGATACGCAGTATTTT
v_call: TRBV7-6; j_call: TRBJ2-3; d_call: .; clone_size: many; cdr3_aa: CASSYRPNPTDTQYF; cdr3_nt: TGTGCCAGCAGCTACCGACCTAATCCTACAGATACGCAGTATTTT
v_call: TRBV2; j_call: TRBJ1-2; d_call: .; clone_size: .; cdr3_aa: CASSVIPGLGEGYTF; cdr3_nt: TGTGCCAGCAGCGTCATCCCCGGGCTCGGGGAAGGCTACACCTTC
v_call: TRBV28; j_call: TRBJ2-1; d_call: TRBD2; clone_size: .; cdr3_aa: CASSPTGLAGYNEQFF; cdr3_nt: TGTGCCAGCAGTCCGACGGGACTAGCGGGATACAATGAGCAGTTCTTC